This record looks at one T cell receptor beta chain sequence and its context. The record originates from a study of blood T cell repertoires in COVID-19. Study in general: Sites in the United States, Italy and Spain provided acute and convalescent COVID-19 samples. Sources were T cells, B-cell-depleted T cells, or PBMCs; the material itself was cDNA or gDNA.

Germline V gives CDR1 SEHNR, CDR2 FQNEAQ (reference sequence). The V end was cut by 2 bases, the J end by 8 bases, with 15 bases between. The CDR3 runs 14 residues. Under the authors' procedure: Estimation of nucleated cell counts was performed using reference gene primer amplification. The method was immunoSEQ multiplex PCR; TCRdb's version includes in-frame clones alone and lacks a portion of them. From that table come the V and J calls and clone size; the DNA was used to work out D and trimming. Seen here are 200,000 to 250,000 clones, around 87% observed once, and the top ten hold more than 6.5%.

The V call is TRBV7-9, the J call TRBJ1-2; D uncertain. Sequencing input: peripheral blood. The receptor's source is a woman between 65 and 79 years old with active or convalescent COVID-19. CDR3 bases: TGTGCCAGCAGCTTACTAGGATTCCGACTCGGCTACACCTTC. Its translation is CASSLLGFRLGYTF.